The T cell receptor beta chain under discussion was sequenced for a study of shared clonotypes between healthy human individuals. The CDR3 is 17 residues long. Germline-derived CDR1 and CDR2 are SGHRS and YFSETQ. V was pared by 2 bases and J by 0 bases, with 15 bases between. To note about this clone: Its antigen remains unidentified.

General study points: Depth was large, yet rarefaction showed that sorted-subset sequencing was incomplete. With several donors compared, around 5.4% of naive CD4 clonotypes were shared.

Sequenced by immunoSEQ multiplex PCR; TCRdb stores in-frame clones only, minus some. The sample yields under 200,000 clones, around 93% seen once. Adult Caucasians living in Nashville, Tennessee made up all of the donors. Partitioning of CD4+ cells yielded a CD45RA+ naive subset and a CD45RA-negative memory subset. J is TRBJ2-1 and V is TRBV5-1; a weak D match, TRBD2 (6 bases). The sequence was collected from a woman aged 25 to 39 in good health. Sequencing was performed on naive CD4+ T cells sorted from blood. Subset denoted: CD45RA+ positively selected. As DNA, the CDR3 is TGCGCCAGCAGCTTCAGTATAGCGGAGCTCTCCTACAATGAGCAGTTCTTC. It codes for CASSFSIAELSYNEQFF.